Listed below are T cell receptor beta chains from one sample, sequenced in a study of cytomegalovirus exposure and HLA in healthy donors. Profiling relied on immunoSEQ multiplex PCR, and the TCRdb table lists in-frame clones only, not all of them. In the table there are more than 150,000 clones, nearly 80% of which are singletons. The sequenced material came from PBMCs. These receptors all stem from a man over 45 in good health and CMV-seropositive. The CDR3 runs from the conserved cysteine through the conserved F or W. A D gene is named only where the DNA matches it firmly. Clone size is given for some rows only: seen once, a few or many times, or a class if the clone is expanded.

-	-	TRBV5-1	TRBJ1-1	TGCGCCAGCAGCTTCGAGGGTTCCACTGAAGCTTTCTTT	CASSFEGSTEAFF
TRBD1	few	TRBV6-5	TRBJ1-4	TGTGCCAGCAGTCCTCGGACAGGGGCGGTTGAAAAACTGTTTTTT	CASSPRTGAVEKLFF
-	-	TRBV19	TRBJ2-4	TGTGCTGCAAGTAGGCAGGGCGATGGAAACATTCAGTACTTC	CAASRQGDGNIQYF
-	few	TRBV7-9	TRBJ1-1	TGTGCCAGCAGCCTACAGGGGAACACTGAAGCTTTCTTT	CASSLQGNTEAFF
TRBD1	few	TRBV27	TRBJ1-2	TGTGCCAGCAGTTTAAAGGGGACAGGGCCCCGCGCGGGTGGCTACACCTTC	CASSLKGTGPRAGGYTF
TRBD1	-	TRBV19	TRBJ2-2	TGTGCCAGTAAGGTCCCAGGACAGGACACCGGGGAGCTGTTTTTT	CASKVPGQDTGELFF
-	-	TRBV7-9	TRBJ2-7	TGTGCCAGCAGCGAAGGGGGTACCTACGAGCAGTACTTC	CASSEGGTYEQYF
-	once	TRBV21-1	TRBJ1-1	TGTGCCACCCCTAGGGGCAGCCTGAACACTGAAGCTTTCTTT	CATPRGSLNTEAFF
TRBD2	-	TRBV6-5	TRBJ2-1	TGTGCCAGCAGCCCCAGCGGGGGGGCCTACAATGAGCAGTTCTTC	CASSPSGGAYNEQFF
-	medium-sized	TRBV4-1	TRBJ1-4	TGCGCCAGCAGTTCCCGGGGGGGCAACGATGAAAAACTGTTTTTT	CASSSRGGNDEKLFF
-	-	TRBV23-1	TRBJ1-4	TGCGCCAGCAGTCAACAAGTGACAGGCCAAAACAACCCCTCTAATGAAAAACTGTTTTTT	CASSQQVTGQNNPSNEKLFF
-	-	TRBV28	TRBJ2-3	TGTGCCAGCAGTTTCCAAAATGGCGGGGCCGCTACGCAGTATTTT	CASSFQNGGAATQYF
TRBD1	-	TRBV7-9	TRBJ2-3	TGTGCCAGCCCCGGGACAGGGTCAGTTGCAGATACGCAGTATTTT	CASPGTGSVADTQYF
-	-	TRBV19	TRBJ1-6	TGTGCCAGTAGCCCCGAGGGTACACCGGGGAATTCACCCCTCCACTTT	CASSPEGTPGNSPLHF
TRBD1	-	TRBV7-2	TRBJ1-2	TGTGCCAGCAGCCCATCACAGGGGGTCTATGGCTACACCTTC	CASSPSQGVYGYTF
-	-	TRBV5-6	TRBJ1-1	TGTGCCAGCAGCTTGGTCGGGAGCCAGAACAAAGCTGAAGCTTTCTTT	CASSLVGSQNKAEAFF
-	-	TRBV7-2	TRBJ2-7	TGTGCCAGCAGCTTAGGGCAGGCGACCTCCTACGAGCAGTACTTC	CASSLGQATSYEQYF
TRBD2	-	TRBV6-1	TRBJ2-1	TGTGCCAGCGAGCGGGGGGGCCGCAATGAGCAGTTCTTC	CASERGGRNEQFF
-	-	TRBV10-3	TRBJ1-1	TGTGCCATCAGTGAGTCCCGGTTTGAAGCTTTCTTT	CAISESRFEAFF
-	few	TRBV2	TRBJ2-1	TGTGCCAGCAGTCCCCCGGGGGTTGAGCAGTTCTTC	CASSPPGVEQFF
TRBD1	-	TRBV5-1	TRBJ1-4	TGCGCCAGCAGCGAAGGACAGGGCTTTGAAAAACTGTTTTTT	CASSEGQGFEKLFF
-	few	TRBV9	TRBJ1-3	TGTGCCAGCAGCCCAGACAGGACAGGAAACACCATATATTTT	CASSPDRTGNTIYF
-	-	TRBV6-6	TRBJ1-1	TGTGCCAGCAGAAGAGAAGGGGTGAACACTGAAGCTTTCTTT	CASRREGVNTEAFF
TRBD2	-	TRBV5-1	TRBJ2-5	TGCGCCAGCAGCCTTGGACTAGCGGGGGTTCAAGAGACCCAGTACTTC	CASSLGLAGVQETQYF
TRBD2	-	TRBV2	TRBJ2-3	TGTGCCAGCAGTGAATTAGCGGGGGGGCCCGATACGCAGTATTTT	CASSELAGGPDTQYF
-	-	TRBV5-1	TRBJ2-7	TGCGCCAGCAGCTTAATTTCGGGAGTCCTCTCCTACGAGCAGTACTTC	CASSLISGVLSYEQYF
-	-	TRBV9	TRBJ2-7	TGTGCCAGCAGCCCTTCGGGACTGGACTACGAGCAGTACTTC	CASSPSGLDYEQYF
-	-	TRBV5-6	TRBJ1-1	TGTGCCAGCAGCTTGGGGGCACCGCGGAACACTGAAGCTTTCTTT	CASSLGAPRNTEAFF
TRBD1	-	TRBV30	TRBJ2-3	TGTGCCTGGCAGACAGGGACCGATACGCAGTATTTT	CAWQTGTDTQYF
-	once	TRBV25-1	TRBJ1-2	TGTGCCAGCAGCACCGGGGGTAACTATGGCTACACCTTC	CASSTGGNYGYTF
-	-	TRBV5-1	TRBJ1-4	TGCGCCAGCAGCTTACAGACCCCTAATGAAAAACTGTTTTTT	CASSLQTPNEKLFF
-	many	TRBV6-1	TRBJ2-2	TGTGCCAGCAGCAGGGGGGAAAGCACCGGGGAGCTGTTTTTT	CASSRGESTGELFF
TRBD1	-	TRBV15	TRBJ2-3	TGTGCCACCAGTACCTACAGGGGGACAGATACGCAGTATTTT	CATSTYRGTDTQYF
-	once	TRBV7-8	TRBJ1-5	TGTGCCAGCAGCTCCCGGGGTAGCAATCAGCCCCAGCATTTT	CASSSRGSNQPQHF
-	-	TRBV6-1	TRBJ2-5	TGTGCCAGCAGTGAAGGGGAGGCCCAGTACTTC	CASSEGEAQYF
-	-	TRBV5-1	TRBJ1-2	TGCGCCAGCGCCCCTCTGGGGGCCGATGTAGGCTACACCTTC	CASAPLGADVGYTF
-	-	TRBV27	TRBJ2-7	TGTGCCAGCAGTCCGCAGGACTTAGCCCTCTACGAGCAGTACTTC	CASSPQDLALYEQYF
-	-	TRBV9	TRBJ1-3	TGTGCCAGCAGCGTAGCCTCCCAGTTCTCTGGAAACACCATATATTTT	CASSVASQFSGNTIYF
-	-	TRBV5-4	TRBJ2-7	TGTGCCAGCAGCCCGGCAGGGGCTTACGAGCAGTACTTC	CASSPAGAYEQYF
TRBD1	once	TRBV4-1	TRBJ2-2	TGCGCCAGCAGCCAACGGGACAGAAACACCGGGGAGCTGTTTTTT	CASSQRDRNTGELFF
-	-	TRBV5-4	TRBJ1-3	TGTGCCAGCAACTTCGGGGGGCGCTCTGGAAACACCATATATTTT	CASNFGGRSGNTIYF
-	-	TRBV10-3	TRBJ1-1	TGTGCCATCAGTGAGTCACAGGACCTGAACACTGAAGCTTTCTTT	CAISESQDLNTEAFF
TRBD2	-	TRBV4-1	TRBJ2-3	TGCGCCAGCAGCCAGCGGGGGGCCAGCACAGATACGCAGTATTTT	CASSQRGASTDTQYF
TRBD1	-	TRBV5-4	TRBJ1-2	TGTGCCAGCAGCCTAAGACAGGGGGCTAACTATGGCTACACCTTC	CASSLRQGANYGYTF
-	-	TRBV2	TRBJ2-5	TGTGCCAGCAGTCTAGGCGGGTTTGTAGAGACCCAGTACTTC	CASSLGGFVETQYF
-	-	TRBV19	TRBJ1-4	TGTGCCAGTAGACCCAGACAAACCTCGGGAGAAAAACTGTTTTTT	CASRPRQTSGEKLFF
TRBD1	-	TRBV27	TRBJ1-5	TGTGCCAGCCGACAGGGGTGGAATCAGCCCCAGCATTTT	CASRQGWNQPQHF
-	-	TRBV6-6	TRBJ1-2	TGTGCCAGCAGTACCCCGGACACCGCCTATGGCTACACCTTC	CASSTPDTAYGYTF
TRBD2	-	TRBV4-1	TRBJ2-1	TGCGCCAGCAGCCAAGACCAAACTAGCGGGGGTCAGTTCTTC	CASSQDQTSGGQFF
TRBD1	-	TRBV7-2	TRBJ2-7	TGTGCCAGCAGCCCGGACAGGCCCGTTCGGTACGAGCAGTACTTC	CASSPDRPVRYEQYF
-	-	TRBV27	TRBJ2-2	TGTGCCAGCAGTGTACCCAGGGGTTCCCACGCGAACACCGGGGAGCTGTTTTTT	CASSVPRGSHANTGELFF
TRBD1	-	TRBV27	TRBJ1-2	TGTGCCAGCAGCTTTGGGGGACAGGGCCACTATGGCTACACCTTC	CASSFGGQGHYGYTF
-	-	TRBV7-9	TRBJ1-6	TGTGCCAGCAGCCAAGCGGGGGGAAGGAATAATTCACCCCTCCACTTT	CASSQAGGRNNSPLHF
TRBD2	-	TRBV6-6	TRBJ2-1	TGTGCCAGCAGTGGCGGGACTAGTGGAAGGTGGAAGCAGTTCTTC	CASSGGTSGRWKQFF
TRBD1	-	TRBV28	TRBJ2-2	TGTGCCAGCAGTCCTACGGACAGGGGGCTGGCCGGGGAGCTGTTTTTT	CASSPTDRGLAGELFF
-	-	TRBV6-5	TRBJ1-5	TGTGCCAGCAGTTACCGGAGCAATCAGCCCCAGCATTTT	CASSYRSNQPQHF